The 20 T cell receptor beta chains listed next were all sequenced from one sample in a study of T cells in localized non-small cell lung cancer. The table came from immunoSEQ multiplex PCR; TCRdb's copy has only in-frame clones and leaves some out. The table includes 8,400 or so clones, more than 70% detected once. Sequenced here: peripheral blood, sampled before any cancer treatment. The receptors shown here come from a male donor at least 60 years old with stage III lung adenocarcinoma.

V gene TRBV6-5 combines with J gene TRBJ2-2; 8 bases match TRBD2. V trimming: 7 bases; J trimming: 11 bases; junction bases outside the gene matches: 15. This CDR3 is built from 15 residues. Germline CDR1 and CDR2: MNHEY and SVGAGI. CDR3 loop: CASKPKIAGIDELFF. CDR3 in DNA: TGTGCCAGCAAGCCAAAAATAGCGGGGATCGACGAGCTGTTTTTT.

V is TRBV11-2 and J is TRBJ2-5, with 8 bases aligning to TRBD2. J was trimmed by 1 base and V by 1 base; bases with no gene match: 14. The CDR3 loop spans 19 amino acids. Germline CDR1 SGHAT, CDR2 FQNNGV. CDR3 sequence: CASSLAHPGVAGTQETQYF. DNA of the CDR3: TGTGCCAGCAGCTTAGCCCATCCGGGGGTAGCGGGAACCCAAGAGACCCAGTACTTC.

V and J are TRBV18 and TRBJ1-1; D remains ambiguous. This CDR3 is 11 amino acids long. V lost 3 bases to trimming and J lost 3 bases, with 2 bases between them. Germline V gene data show CDR1 as KGHSH and CDR2 as LQKENI. Written as DNA, the CDR3 is TGTGCCAGCTCACCTCACACTGAAGCTTTCTTT. Translation gives CASSPHTEAFF.

A few counts support this clone. The J gene is TRBJ1-1, the V gene TRBV5-4; no clear D. V was cut by 5 bases and J by 2 bases, with 13 bases left in between. CDR3 length: 14 residues. Germline CDR1 is SGHNT and CDR2 is YYREEE (reference sequence). CDR3 loop: CASSTGPFNTEAFF. For the CDR3, the DNA is TGTGCCAGCAGTACCGGGCCCTTTAACACTGAAGCTTTCTTT.

This chain uses TRBV20-1 with TRBJ2-3; the D is unclear. The CDR3 spans 10 residues. Trimming removed 3 bases at V and 4 bases at J, with 2 bases between. In germline, CDR1 is DFQATT, CDR2 SNEGSKA (reference sequence). As DNA, the CDR3 is TGCAGTGCTAGGGCAGATACGCAGTATTTT. Residues: CSARADTQYF.

J is TRBJ2-1 and V is TRBV9; D gene uncertain. Deletions cut 3 bases from V and 8 bases from J, with 9 bases between. There are 12 residues in the CDR3. Germline CDR1 reads SGDLS; CDR2 reads YYNGEE. CDR3 loop: CASSASAYEQFF. The CDR3 DNA follows: TGTGCCAGCAGCGCCTCCGCCTATGAGCAGTTCTTC.

This clone appeared once. This chain links TRBV2 with TRBJ1-3, with D possibly matching TRBD1 (6 bases). This CDR3 has 14 residues. Germline V gene lookup returns CDR1 SNHLY and CDR2 FYNNEI. The V end was cut by 3 bases, the J end by 11 bases, with 17 bases between. The CDR3 is CASSEETGGVPIYF. CDR3 coding DNA: TGTGCCAGCAGTGAGGAGACAGGAGGAGTCCCCATATATTTT.

The V and J genes are TRBV27 and TRBJ1-5; D remains ambiguous. The CDR3 spans 10 residues. Trimming took 5 bases from V and 11 from J, leaving 7 bases between them. CDR1 MNHEY and CDR2 SMNVEV come from the germline V gene (reference sequence). This chain's CDR3 is CASSPSSQHF. CDR3 DNA sequence: TGTGCCAGCAGTCCTAGTTCCCAGCATTTT.

The chain is built from TRBV29-1 and TRBJ2-7; D unresolved. CDR1 is SQVTM and CDR2 is ANQGSEA in the germline V gene. Trimming shortened V by 4 bases and J by 0 bases, and 7 bases separated the two germline ends. CDR3 length: 12 amino acids. The CDR3 DNA reads TGCAGCGTTGTCGTCAACTCCTACGAGCAGTACTTC. This sequence encodes CSVVVNSYEQYF.

V gene TRBV7-2 combines with J gene TRBJ2-4; D possibly corresponds to TRBD2 (5 bases). V was cut by 5 bases and J by 0 bases, with 17 bases left in between. Germline V gene data show CDR1 as SGHTA and CDR2 as FQGNSA. This CDR3 spans 17 amino acids. The DNA for the CDR3 is TGTGCCAGCAGCGGGGTTGGAGCGGAGCTAGCCAAAAACATTCAGTACTTC. Translation gives CASSGVGAELAKNIQYF.

The J gene is TRBJ2-1, the V gene TRBV11-3; TRBD1 aligns across 8 bases. CDR3 size: 17 residues. Germline V CDR1 and CDR2: SGHNT, YENEEA. V trimming: 5 bases; J trimming: 5 bases; junction bases outside the gene matches: 14. For the CDR3, the DNA is TGTGCCAGCAGCCCTATTACCGGGACAGGTTTTAACAATGAGCAGTTCTTC. Translated, it gives CASSPITGTGFNNEQFF.

The chain is built from TRBV6-1 and TRBJ1-4, with a possible D match to TRBD1 (5 bases). V was trimmed by 10 bases and J by 5 bases, leaving 14 bases between them. CDR1 MNHNS and CDR2 SASEGT come from the germline V gene. The CDR3 runs 13 residues. The CDR3 sequence is CATADKRNEKLFF. The CDR3 region has the DNA TGTGCCACCGCGGACAAGAGGAATGAAAAACTGTTTTTT.

Here the CDR3 reads CASSLDRVGGYEQYF. The CDR3 nucleotides read TGTGCCAGCAGCTTAGATCGGGTAGGGGGCTACGAGCAGTACTTC. This chain uses TRBV11-3 with TRBJ2-7; TRBD1 might be the D (6 bases). The CDR3 sequence is 15 residues long. Trimming cost V 0 bases and J 3 bases, with 12 bases left between them. Germline V gene lookup returns CDR1 SGHNT and CDR2 YENEEA.

The V and J genes are TRBV6-5 and TRBJ2-1; TRBD2 agrees at 9 bases. Germline V gene data show CDR1 as MNHEY and CDR2 as SVGAGI. J gave up 10 bases and V 5 bases, and 12 bases lay outside the gene matches. The CDR3 length is 15 residues. Written as DNA, the CDR3 is TGTGCCAGCAGTACTCTAGCGGGGCAAAGTAGGGAGCAGTTCTTC. Protein sequence: CASSTLAGQSREQFF.

The chain uses TRBV1 and TRBJ1-3. TRBV1 is given as a pseudogene. The CDR3 has 15 residues. Here the CDR3 DNA reads TGCACCAGCAGCTTATCGCCTCACTCTGGAAACACCATATATTTT. Its translation is CTSSLSPHSGNTIYF.

Only a few counts were recorded for this clone. This chain joins TRBV7-9 and TRBJ2-7; TRBD1 agrees at 9 bases. CDR1 is SEHNR, CDR2 FQNEAQ, per germline (reference sequence). This CDR3 is 17 amino acids long. The junction had 14 bases not matched to a gene; V was cut back by 5 bases and J by 3 bases. CDR3 sequence reads: CASSPEGTGFFLYEQYF. The DNA of the CDR3 is TGTGCCAGCAGCCCGGAGGGGACAGGGTTTTTCCTCTACGAGCAGTACTTC. Drawing the rest from reference TRBV7-9 and TRBJ2-7, the complete variable domain is DTGVSQNPRHKITKRGQNVTFRCDPISEHNRLYWYRQTLGQGPEFLTYFQNEAQLEKSRLLSDRFSAERPKGSFSTLEIQRTEQGDSAMYLCASSPEGTGFFLYEQYFGPGTRLTVT.

The chain couples TRBV5-1 to TRBJ1-6, with D possibly being TRBD1 (6 bases). Germline CDR1 reads SGHRS; CDR2 reads YFSETQ. The CDR3 is 15 residues long. The germline V and J ends were trimmed by 5 bases and 4 bases, with 13 bases remaining between them. CDR3: CASRTQGSYNSPLHF. The CDR3 nucleotides read TGCGCCAGCAGAACTCAGGGGTCATATAATTCACCCCTCCACTTT.

The chain carries TRBV6-5 and TRBJ1-1; the match to TRBD1 covers 10 bases. In germline, CDR1 is MNHEY, CDR2 SVGAGI. J gave up 5 bases and V 6 bases, and 6 bases lay outside the gene matches. The CDR3 consists of 14 residues. CDR3 nucleotides: TGTGCCAGCAGAGCCGGGACAGGGGCGACTGAAGCTTTCTTT. It specifies CASRAGTGATEAFF.

The chain couples TRBV19 to TRBJ2-1; TRBD2 might be the D (7 bases). Per germline, CDR1 LNHDA and CDR2 SQIVND (reference sequence). V lost 8 bases and J lost 11, with 13 bases in between. The CDR3 length is 11 residues. The CDR3 protein is CASGSGGQQFF. The CDR3 DNA reads as TGTGCCAGTGGATCCGGGGGGCAGCAGTTCTTC.

The chain is built from TRBV27 and TRBJ1-5; D gene ambiguous. Germline V lookup: CDR1 MNHEY, CDR2 SMNVEV (reference sequence). Trimming stripped 1 base from V and 1 base from J, with 8 bases between. This CDR3 has 15 residues. This CDR3 is CASSLFRESNQPQHF. The DNA for the CDR3 is TGTGCCAGCAGTTTATTTCGGGAGAGCAATCAGCCCCAGCATTTT.